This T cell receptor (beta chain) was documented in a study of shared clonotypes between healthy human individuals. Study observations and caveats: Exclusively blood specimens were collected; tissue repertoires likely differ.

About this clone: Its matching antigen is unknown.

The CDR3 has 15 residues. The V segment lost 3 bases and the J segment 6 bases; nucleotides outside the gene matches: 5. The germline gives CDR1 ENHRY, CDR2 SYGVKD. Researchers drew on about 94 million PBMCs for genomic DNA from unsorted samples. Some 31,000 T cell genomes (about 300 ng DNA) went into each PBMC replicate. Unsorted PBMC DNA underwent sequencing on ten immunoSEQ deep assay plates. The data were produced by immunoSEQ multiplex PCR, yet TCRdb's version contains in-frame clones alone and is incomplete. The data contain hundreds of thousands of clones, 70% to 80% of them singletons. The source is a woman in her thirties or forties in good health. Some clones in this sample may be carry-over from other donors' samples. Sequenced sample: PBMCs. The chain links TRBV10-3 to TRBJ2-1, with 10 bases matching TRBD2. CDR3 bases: TGTGCCATCAGTGACTCTAGCGGGAGTTTCAATGAGCAGTTCTTC. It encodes CAISDSSGSFNEQFF.